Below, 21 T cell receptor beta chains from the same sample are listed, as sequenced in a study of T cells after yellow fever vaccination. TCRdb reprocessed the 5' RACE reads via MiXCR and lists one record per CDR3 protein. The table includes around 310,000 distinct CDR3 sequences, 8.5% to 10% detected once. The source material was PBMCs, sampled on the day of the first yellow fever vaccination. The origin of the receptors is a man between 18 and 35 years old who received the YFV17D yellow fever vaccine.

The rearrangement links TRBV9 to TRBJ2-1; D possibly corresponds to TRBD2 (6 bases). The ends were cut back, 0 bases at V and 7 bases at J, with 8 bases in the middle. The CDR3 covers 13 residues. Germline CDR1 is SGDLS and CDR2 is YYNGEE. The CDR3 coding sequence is TGTGCCAGCAGCGTAGCAGGGACTAATGAGCAGTTCTTC. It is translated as CASSVAGTNEQFF.

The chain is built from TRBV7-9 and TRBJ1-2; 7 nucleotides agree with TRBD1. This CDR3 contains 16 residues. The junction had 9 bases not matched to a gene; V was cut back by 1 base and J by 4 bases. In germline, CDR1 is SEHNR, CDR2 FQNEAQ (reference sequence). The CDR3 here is CASSLDGTVLPYGYTF. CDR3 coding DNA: TGTGCCAGCAGCTTAGACGGGACAGTCCTACCCTATGGCTACACCTTC.

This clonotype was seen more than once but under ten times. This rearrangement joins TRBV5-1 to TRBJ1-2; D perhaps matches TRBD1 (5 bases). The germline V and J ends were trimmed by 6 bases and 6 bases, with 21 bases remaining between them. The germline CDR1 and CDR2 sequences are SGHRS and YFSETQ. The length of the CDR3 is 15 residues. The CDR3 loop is CASKEMQGGWNGYTF. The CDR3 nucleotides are TGCGCCAGCAAGGAAATGCAGGGAGGATGGAATGGCTACACCTTC.

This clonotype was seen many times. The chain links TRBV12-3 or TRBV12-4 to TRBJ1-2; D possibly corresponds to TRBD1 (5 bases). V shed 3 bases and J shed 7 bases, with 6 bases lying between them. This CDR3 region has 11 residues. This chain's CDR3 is CASSLGGGYTF. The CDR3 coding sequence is TGTGCCAGCAGTTTGGGGGGTGGCTACACCTTC.

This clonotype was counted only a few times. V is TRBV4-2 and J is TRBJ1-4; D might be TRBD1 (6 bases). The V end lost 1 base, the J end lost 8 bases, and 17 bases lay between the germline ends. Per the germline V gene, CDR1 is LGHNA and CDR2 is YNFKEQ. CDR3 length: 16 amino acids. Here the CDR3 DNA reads TGTGCCAGCAGCCAAGTCCCTGAGCAGGGGAGGGAAAAACTGTTTTTT. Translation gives CASSQVPEQGREKLFF.

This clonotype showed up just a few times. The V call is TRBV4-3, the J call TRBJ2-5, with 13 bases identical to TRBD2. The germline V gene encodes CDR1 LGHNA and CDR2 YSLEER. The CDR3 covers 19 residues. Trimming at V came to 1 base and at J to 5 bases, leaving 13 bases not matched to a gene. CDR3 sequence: CASSQGSLGLAGLEETQYF. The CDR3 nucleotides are TGCGCCAGCAGCCAAGGATCTTTGGGACTAGCGGGGCTCGAGGAGACCCAGTACTTC.

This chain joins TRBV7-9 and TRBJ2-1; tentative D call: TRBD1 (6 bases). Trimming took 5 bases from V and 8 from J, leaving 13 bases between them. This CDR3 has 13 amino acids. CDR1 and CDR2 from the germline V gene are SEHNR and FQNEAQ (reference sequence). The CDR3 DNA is TGTGCCAGCAGCGTACGACAGGTCGATGAGCAGTTCTTC. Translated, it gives CASSVRQVDEQFF.

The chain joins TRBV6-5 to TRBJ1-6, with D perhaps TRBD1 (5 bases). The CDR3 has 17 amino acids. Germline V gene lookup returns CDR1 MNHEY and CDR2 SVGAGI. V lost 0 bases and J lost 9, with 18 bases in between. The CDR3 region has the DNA TGTGCCAGCAGTTACTCGAAATTGGGGCGGAAGGGTTCACCCCTCCACTTT. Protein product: CASSYSKLGRKGSPLHF.

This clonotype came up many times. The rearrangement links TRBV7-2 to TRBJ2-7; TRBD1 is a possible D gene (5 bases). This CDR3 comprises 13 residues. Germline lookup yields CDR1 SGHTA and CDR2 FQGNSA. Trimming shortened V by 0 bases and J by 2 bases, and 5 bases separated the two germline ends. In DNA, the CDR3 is TGTGCCAGCAGCTTAGCCAGGGCCTACGAGCAGTACTTC. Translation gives CASSLARAYEQYF. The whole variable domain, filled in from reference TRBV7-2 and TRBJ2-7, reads GAGVSQSPSNKVTEKGKDVELRCDPISGHTALYWYRQSLGQGLEFLIYFQGNSAPDKSGLPSDRFSAERTGGSVSTLTIQRTQQEDSAVYLCASSLARAYEQYFGPGTRLTVT.

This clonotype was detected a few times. The CDR3 DNA follows: TGTGCCATCAGTGAGTCTCAATACGAGCAGTACTTC. This encodes CAISESQYEQYF. The J gene is TRBJ2-7, the V gene TRBV10-3; D call uncertain. V lost 0 bases and J lost 4, with 4 bases in between. In germline, CDR1 is ENHRY, CDR2 SYGVKD. This CDR3 has 12 amino acids.

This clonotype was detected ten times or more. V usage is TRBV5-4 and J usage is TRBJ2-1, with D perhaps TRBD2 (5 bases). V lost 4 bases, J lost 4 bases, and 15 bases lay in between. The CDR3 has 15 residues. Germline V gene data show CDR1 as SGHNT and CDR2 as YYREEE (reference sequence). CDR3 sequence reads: CASSADLGDYNEQFF. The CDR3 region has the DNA TGTGCCAGCAGCGCCGACTTGGGAGATTACAATGAGCAGTTCTTC.

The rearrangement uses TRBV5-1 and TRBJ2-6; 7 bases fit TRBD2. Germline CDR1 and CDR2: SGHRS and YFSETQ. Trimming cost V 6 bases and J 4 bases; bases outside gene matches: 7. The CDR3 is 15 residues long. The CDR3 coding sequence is TGCGCCAGCACCCCTGGGGGGGACGGGGCCAACGTCCTGACTTTC. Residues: CASTPGGDGANVLTF.

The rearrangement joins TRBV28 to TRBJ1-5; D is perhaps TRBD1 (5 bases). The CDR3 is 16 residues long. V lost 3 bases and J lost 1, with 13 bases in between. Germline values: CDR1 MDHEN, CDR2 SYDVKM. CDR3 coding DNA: TGTGCCAGCAGTTTCCTTGGGCAGGGAAGCAATCAGCCCCAGCATTTT. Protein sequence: CASSFLGQGSNQPQHF.

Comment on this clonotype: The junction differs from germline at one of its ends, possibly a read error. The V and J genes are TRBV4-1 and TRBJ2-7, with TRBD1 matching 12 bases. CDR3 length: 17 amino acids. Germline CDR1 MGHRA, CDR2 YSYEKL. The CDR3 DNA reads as TGCGCCCGCAGCCAAGAGGGACAGGGGGCGAGTTCCTACGAGCAGTACTTC. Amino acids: CARSQEGQGASSYEQYF.

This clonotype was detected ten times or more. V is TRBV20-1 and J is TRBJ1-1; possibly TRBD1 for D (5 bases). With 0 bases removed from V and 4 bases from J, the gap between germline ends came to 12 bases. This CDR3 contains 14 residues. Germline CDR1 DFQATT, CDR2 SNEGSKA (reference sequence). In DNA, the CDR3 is TGCAGTGCTAGAGAGGGGCCAGGCGTCACTGAAGCTTTCTTT. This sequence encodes CSAREGPGVTEAFF.

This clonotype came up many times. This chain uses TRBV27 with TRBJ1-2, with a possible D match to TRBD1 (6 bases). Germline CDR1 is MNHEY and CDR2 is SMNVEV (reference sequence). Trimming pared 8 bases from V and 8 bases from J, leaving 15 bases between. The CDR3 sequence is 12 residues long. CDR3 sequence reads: CASGRDMRGYTF. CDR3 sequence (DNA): TGTGCCAGCGGTCGGGACATGCGCGGCTACACCTTC.

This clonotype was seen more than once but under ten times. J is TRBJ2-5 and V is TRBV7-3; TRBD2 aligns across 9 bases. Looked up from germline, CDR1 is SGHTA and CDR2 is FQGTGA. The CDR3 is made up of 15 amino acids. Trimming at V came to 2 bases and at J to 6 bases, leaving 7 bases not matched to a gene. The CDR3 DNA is TGTGCCAGCAGCTTAGGCGGGGGGGCTCGAAAGACCCAGTACTTC. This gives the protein CASSLGGGARKTQYF.

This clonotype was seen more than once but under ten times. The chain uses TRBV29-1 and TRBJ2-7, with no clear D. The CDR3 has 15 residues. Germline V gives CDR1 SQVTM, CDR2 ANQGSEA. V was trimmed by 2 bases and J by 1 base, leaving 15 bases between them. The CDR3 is CSVESDQEASYEQYF. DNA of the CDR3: TGCAGCGTTGAAAGCGACCAAGAGGCTTCCTACGAGCAGTACTTC.

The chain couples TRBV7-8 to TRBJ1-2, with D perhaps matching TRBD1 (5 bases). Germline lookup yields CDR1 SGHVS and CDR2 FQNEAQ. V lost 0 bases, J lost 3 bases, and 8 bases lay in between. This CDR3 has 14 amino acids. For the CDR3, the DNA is TGTGCCAGCAGCTTAGCGCCGGGGGACTATGGCTACACCTTC. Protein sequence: CASSLAPGDYGYTF.

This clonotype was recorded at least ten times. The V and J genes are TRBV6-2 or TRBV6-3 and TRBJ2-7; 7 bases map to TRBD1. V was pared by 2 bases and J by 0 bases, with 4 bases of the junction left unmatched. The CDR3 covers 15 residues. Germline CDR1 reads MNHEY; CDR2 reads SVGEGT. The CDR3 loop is CASSYQGESSYEQYF. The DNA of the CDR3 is TGTGCCAGCAGTTACCAGGGGGAGAGCTCCTACGAGCAGTACTTC.

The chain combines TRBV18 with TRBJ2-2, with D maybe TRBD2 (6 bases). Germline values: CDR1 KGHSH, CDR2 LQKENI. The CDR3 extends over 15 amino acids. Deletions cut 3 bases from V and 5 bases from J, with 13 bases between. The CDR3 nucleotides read TGTGCCAGCTCACCCCCGGAGGGGCTAACCGGGGAGCTGTTTTTT. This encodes CASSPPEGLTGELFF.